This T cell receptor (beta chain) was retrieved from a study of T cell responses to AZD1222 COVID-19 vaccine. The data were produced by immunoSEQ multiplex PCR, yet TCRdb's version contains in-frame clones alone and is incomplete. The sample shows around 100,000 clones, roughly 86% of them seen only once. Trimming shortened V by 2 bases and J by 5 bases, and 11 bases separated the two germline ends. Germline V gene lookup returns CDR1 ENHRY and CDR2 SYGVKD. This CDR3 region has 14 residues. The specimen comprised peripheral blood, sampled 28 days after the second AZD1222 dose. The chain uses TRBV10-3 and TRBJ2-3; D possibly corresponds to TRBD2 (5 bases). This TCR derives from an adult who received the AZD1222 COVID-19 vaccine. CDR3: CAISERRAEDTQYF. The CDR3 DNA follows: TGTGCCATCAGTGAGCGGCGGGCCGAAGATACGCAGTATTTT.